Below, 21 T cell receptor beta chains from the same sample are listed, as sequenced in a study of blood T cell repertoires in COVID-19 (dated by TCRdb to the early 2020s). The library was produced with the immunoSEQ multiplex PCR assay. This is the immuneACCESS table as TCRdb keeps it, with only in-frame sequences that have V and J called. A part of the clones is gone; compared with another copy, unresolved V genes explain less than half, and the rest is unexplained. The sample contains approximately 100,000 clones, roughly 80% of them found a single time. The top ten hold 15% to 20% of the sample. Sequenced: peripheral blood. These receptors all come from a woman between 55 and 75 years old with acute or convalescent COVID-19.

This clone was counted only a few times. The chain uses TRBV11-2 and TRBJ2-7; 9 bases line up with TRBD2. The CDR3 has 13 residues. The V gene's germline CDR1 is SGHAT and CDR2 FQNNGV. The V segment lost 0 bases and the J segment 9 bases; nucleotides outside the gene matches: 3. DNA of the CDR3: TGTGCCAGCAGCTTAGAAGCGGGGGGTGTGCAGTACTTC. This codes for CASSLEAGGVQYF.

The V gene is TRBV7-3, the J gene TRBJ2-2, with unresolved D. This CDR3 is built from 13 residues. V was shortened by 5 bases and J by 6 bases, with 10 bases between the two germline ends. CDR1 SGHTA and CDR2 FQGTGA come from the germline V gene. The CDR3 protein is CASSKQSPGELFF. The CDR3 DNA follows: TGTGCCAGCAGCAAACAGAGTCCCGGGGAGCTGTTTTTT.

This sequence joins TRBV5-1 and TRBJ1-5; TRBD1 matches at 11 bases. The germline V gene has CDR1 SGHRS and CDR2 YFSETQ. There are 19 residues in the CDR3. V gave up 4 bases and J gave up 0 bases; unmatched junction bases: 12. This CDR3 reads CASSPGQGAEGYSNQPQHF. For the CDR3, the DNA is TGCGCCAGCAGCCCAGGACAGGGGGCTGAGGGGTATAGCAATCAGCCCCAGCATTTT. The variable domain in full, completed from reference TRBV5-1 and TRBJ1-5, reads KAGVTQTPRYLIKTRGQQVTLSCSPISGHRSVSWYQQTPGQGLQFLFEYFSETQRNKGNFPGRFSGRQFSNSRSEMNVSTLELGDSALYLCASSPGQGAEGYSNQPQHFGDGTRLSIL.

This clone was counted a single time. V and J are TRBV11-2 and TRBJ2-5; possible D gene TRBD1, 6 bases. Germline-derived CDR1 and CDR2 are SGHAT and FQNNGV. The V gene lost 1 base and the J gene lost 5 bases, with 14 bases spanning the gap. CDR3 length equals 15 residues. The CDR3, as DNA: TGTGCCAGCAGCTTAGGGATTCAGGGGAGCGAGACCCAGTACTTC. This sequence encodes CASSLGIQGSETQYF.

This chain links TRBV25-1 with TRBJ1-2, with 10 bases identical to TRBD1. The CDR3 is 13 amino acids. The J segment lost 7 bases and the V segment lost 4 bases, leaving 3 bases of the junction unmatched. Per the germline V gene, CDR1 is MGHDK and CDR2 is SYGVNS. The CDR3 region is CASSGTGGIGYTF. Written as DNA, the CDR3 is TGTGCCAGCAGTGGGACAGGGGGAATTGGCTACACCTTC.

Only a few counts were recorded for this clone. Here the CDR3 DNA reads TGTGCCAGCAGCCCGACAGGGGCGTATAATTCACCCCTCCACTTT. Protein: CASSPTGAYNSPLHF. The chain combines TRBV3-1 (or the pseudogene TRBV3-2) with TRBJ1-6; TRBD1 matches 8 bases. The J segment lost 4 bases and the V segment lost 4 bases, leaving 3 bases of the junction unmatched. The CDR3 has 15 amino acids. CDR1 LGHDT and CDR2 YNNKEL come from the germline V gene (reference sequence).

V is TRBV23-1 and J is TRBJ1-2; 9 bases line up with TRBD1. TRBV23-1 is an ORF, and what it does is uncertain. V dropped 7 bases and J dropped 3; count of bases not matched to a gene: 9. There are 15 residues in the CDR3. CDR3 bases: TGCGCCAGCAACTACGGGACAGGGTGTTACTATGGCTACACCTTC. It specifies CASNYGTGCYYGYTF.

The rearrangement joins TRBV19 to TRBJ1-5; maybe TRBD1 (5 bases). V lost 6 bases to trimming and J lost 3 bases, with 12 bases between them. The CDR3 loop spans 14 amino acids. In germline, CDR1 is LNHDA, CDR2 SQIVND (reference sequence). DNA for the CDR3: TGTGCCAGTAGCCCGACAGCCTACAATCAGCCCCAGCATTTT. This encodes CASSPTAYNQPQHF.

The CDR3, as DNA: TGTGCTAGTGGTTTACATCGGGGGGACAGGGGCAATAATTCACCCCTCCACTTT. Protein product: CASGLHRGDRGNNSPLHF. The chain joins TRBV12-5 to TRBJ1-6, with 10 bases identical to TRBD1. From germline, CDR1 is LGHNT and CDR2 FRNRAP. V was pared by 3 bases and J by 5 bases, with 10 bases of the junction left unmatched. This CDR3 contains 18 residues.

The CDR3 region has the DNA TGCAGTGCTAGTAGCCGAGACTCCTACAATGAGCAGTTCTTC. Translated, it gives CSASSRDSYNEQFF. This chain links TRBV20-1 with TRBJ2-1; D is undetermined. Germline-derived CDR1 and CDR2 are DFQATT and SNEGSKA (reference sequence). Trimming cost V 3 bases and J 0 bases, with 9 bases left between them. The CDR3 length is 14 residues.

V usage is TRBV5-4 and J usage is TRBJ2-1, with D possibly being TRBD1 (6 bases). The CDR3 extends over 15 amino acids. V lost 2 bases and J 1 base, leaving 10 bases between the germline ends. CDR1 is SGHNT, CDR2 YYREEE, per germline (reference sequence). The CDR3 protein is CASSLVGGSYNEQFF. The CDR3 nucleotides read TGTGCCAGCAGCTTAGTAGGGGGATCCTACAATGAGCAGTTCTTC.

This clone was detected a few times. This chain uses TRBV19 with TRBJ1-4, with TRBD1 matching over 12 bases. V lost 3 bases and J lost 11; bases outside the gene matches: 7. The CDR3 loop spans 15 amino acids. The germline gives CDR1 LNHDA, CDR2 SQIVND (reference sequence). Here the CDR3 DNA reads TGTGCCAGTAGTATCGGGGGACAGGGGGCCCCTAAACTGTTTTTT. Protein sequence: CASSIGGQGAPKLFF.

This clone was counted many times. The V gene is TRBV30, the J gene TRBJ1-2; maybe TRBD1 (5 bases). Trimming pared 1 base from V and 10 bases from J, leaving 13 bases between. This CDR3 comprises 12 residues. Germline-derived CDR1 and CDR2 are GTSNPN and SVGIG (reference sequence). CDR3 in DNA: TGTGCCTGGAGTGGCCAGGGTTCTGACTACACCTTC. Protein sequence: CAWSGQGSDYTF.

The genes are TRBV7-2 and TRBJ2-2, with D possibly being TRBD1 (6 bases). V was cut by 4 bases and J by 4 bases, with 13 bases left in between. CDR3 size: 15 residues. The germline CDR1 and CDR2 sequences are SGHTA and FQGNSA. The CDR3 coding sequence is TGTGCCAGCAGCTCCCAGGGGTTGGGCACCGGGGAGCTGTTTTTT. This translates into CASSSQGLGTGELFF.

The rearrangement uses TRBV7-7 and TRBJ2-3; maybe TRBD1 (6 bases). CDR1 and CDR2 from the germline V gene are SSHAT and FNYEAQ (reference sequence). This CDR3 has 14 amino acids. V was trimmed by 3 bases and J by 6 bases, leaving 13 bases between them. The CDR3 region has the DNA TGTGCCAGCAGCTTGGGGGCCCTAGGGGATACGCAGTATTTT. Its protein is CASSLGALGDTQYF. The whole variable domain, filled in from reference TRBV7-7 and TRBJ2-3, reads GAGVSQSPRYKVTKRGQDVTLRCDPISSHATLYWYQQALGQGPEFLTYFNYEAQPDKSGLPSDRFSAERPEGSISTLTIQRTEQRDSAMYRCASSLGALGDTQYFGPGTRLTVL.

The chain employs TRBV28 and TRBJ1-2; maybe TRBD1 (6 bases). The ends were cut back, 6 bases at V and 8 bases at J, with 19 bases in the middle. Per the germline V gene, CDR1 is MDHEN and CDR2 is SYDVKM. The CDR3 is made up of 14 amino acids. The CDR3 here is CASSRGGPTRGYTF. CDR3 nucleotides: TGTGCCAGCAGCCGGGGGGGCCCCACACGGGGCTACACCTTC.

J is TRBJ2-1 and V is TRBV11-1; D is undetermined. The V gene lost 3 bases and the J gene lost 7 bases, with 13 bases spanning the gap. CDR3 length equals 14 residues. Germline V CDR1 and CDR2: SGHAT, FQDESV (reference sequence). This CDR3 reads CASSLGYSTNEQFF. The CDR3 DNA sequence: TGTGCCAGCAGCTTGGGCTACAGTACAAATGAGCAGTTCTTC.

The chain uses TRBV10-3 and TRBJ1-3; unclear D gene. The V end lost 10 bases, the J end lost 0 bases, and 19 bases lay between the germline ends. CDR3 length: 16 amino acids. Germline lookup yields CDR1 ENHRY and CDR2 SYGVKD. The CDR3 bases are TGTGCCACCGGGCGGGCACTCGGGAGCTCTGGAAACACCATATATTTT. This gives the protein CATGRALGSSGNTIYF.

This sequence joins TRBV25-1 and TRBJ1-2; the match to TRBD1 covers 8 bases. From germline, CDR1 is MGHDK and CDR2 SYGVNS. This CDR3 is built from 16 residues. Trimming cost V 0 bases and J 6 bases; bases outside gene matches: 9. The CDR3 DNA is TGTGCCAGCAGTGAATATGCCCGGACAGGGATCGATGGCTACACCTTC. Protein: CASSEYARTGIDGYTF.

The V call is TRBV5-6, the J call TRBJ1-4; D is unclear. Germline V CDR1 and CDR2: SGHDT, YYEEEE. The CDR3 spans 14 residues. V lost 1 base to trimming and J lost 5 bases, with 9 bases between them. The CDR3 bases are TGTGCCAGCAGCTTGCGGTCACTGAATGAAAAACTGTTTTTT. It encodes CASSLRSLNEKLFF.

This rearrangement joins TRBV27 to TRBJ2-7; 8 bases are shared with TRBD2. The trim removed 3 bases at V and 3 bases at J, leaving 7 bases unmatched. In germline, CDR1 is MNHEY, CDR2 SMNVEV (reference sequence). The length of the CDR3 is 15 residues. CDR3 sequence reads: CASSFGAGEGYEQYF. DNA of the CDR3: TGTGCCAGCAGTTTTGGAGCGGGGGAAGGCTACGAGCAGTACTTC.